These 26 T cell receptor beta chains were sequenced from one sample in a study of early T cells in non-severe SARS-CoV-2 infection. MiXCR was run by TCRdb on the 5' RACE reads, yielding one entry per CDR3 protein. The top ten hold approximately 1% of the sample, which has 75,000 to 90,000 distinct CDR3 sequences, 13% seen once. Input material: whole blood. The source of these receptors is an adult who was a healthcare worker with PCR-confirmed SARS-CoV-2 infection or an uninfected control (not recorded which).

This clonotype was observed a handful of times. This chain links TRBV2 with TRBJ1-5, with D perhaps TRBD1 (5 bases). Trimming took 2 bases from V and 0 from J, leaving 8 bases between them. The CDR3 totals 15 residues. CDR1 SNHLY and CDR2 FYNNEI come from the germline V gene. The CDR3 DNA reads TGTGCCAGCAGTGAAAGGGGTTATAGCAATCAGCCCCAGCATTTT. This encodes CASSERGYSNQPQHF.

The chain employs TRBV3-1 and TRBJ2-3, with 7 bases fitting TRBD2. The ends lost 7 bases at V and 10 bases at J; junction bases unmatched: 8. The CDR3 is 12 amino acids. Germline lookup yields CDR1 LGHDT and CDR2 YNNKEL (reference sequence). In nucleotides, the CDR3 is TGTGCCAGCAATCCTCCGGGAGGTCCGCAGTATTTT. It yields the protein CASNPPGGPQYF.

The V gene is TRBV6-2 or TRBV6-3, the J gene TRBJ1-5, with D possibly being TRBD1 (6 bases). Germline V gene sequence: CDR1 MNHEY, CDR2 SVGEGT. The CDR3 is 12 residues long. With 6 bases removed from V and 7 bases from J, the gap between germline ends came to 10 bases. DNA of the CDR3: TGTGCCAGCAGACAGGGCGGGCAGCCCCAGCATTTT. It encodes CASRQGGQPQHF.

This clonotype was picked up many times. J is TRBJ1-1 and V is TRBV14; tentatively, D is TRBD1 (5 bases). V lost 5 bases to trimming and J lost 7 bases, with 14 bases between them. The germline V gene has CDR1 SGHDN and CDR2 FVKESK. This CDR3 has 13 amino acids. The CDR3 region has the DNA TGTGCCAGCAGCTCGGTTCCTAGGGGTGAAGCTTTCTTT. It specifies CASSSVPRGEAFF.

CDR3 bases: TGTGCCAGCAGTTATCCGTACTCAAGGGAAAAGTTGTTTTTT. Translating gives CASSYPYSREKLFF. V is TRBV28 and J is TRBJ1-4; D unclear. Germline V gene lookup returns CDR1 MDHEN and CDR2 SYDVKM. The CDR3 sequence is 14 residues long. Trimming removed 4 bases from V and 15 bases from J, with 21 bases in between.

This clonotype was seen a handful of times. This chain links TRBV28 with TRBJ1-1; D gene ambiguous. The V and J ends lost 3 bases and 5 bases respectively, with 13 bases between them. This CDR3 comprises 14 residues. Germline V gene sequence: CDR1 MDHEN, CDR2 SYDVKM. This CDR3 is CASSFIVARTEAFF. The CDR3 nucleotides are TGTGCCAGCAGTTTTATAGTCGCGAGGACTGAAGCTTTCTTT.

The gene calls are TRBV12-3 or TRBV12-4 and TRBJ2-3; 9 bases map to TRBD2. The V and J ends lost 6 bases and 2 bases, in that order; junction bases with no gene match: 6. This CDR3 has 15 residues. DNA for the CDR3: TGTGCCAGCAGAAATAGCGGGGGATACACAGATACGCAGTATTTT. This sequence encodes CASRNSGGYTDTQYF.

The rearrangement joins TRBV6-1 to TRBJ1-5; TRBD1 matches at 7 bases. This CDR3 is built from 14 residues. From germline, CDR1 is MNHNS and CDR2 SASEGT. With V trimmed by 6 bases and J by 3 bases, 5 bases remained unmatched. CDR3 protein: CASRLGQFNQPQHF. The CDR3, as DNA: TGTGCCAGCAGGCTGGGACAGTTCAATCAGCCCCAGCATTTT.

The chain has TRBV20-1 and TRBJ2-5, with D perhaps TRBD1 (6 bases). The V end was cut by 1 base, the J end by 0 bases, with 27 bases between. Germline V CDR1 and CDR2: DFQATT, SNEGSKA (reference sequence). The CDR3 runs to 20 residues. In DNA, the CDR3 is TGCAGTGCTAGAGTACCTGGCTATATTCGTTCAGGGGCCAACCAAGAGACCCAGTACTTC. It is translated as CSARVPGYIRSGANQETQYF.

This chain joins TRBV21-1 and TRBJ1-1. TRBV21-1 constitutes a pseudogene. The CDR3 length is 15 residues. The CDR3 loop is CASSKKQLPNTEAFF. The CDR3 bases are TGTGCCAGCAGCAAAAAGCAGCTCCCGAACACTGAAGCTTTCTTT.

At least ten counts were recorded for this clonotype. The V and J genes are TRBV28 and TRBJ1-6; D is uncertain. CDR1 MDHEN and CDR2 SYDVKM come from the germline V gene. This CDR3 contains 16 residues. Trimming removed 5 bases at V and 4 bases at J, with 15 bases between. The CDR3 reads CASSPGRPPYNSPLHF. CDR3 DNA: TGTGCCAGCAGTCCAGGTCGGCCTCCATATAATTCACCCCTCCACTTT.

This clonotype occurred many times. The CDR3 DNA follows: TGTGCCAGCAGCTGGGGGACTAGCGGGAGATATTACGAGCAGTACTTC. Its protein product is CASSWGTSGRYYEQYF. The J gene is TRBJ2-7, the V gene TRBV11-2; 14 bases match TRBD2. The CDR3 length is 16 residues. V lost 4 bases and J lost 4; bases outside the gene matches: 6. Germline CDR1 and CDR2: SGHAT and FQNNGV. The full variable domain, its missing parts supplied by reference TRBV11-2 and TRBJ2-7, is EAGVAQSPRYKIIEKRQSVAFWCNPISGHATLYWYQQILGQGPKLLIQFQNNGVVDDSQLPKDRFSAERLKGVDSTLKIQPAKLEDSAVYLCASSWGTSGRYYEQYFGPGTRLTVT.

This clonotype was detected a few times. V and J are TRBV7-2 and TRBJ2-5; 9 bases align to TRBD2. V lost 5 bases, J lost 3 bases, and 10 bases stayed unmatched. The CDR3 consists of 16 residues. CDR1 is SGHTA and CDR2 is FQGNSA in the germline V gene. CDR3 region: CASSPRASGAKETQYF. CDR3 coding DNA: TGTGCCAGCAGCCCACGGGCTAGCGGGGCCAAAGAGACCCAGTACTTC.

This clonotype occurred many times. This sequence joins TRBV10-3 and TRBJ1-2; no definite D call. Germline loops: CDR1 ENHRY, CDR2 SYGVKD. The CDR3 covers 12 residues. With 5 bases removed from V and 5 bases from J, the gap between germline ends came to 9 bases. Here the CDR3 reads CAISQTDYGYTF. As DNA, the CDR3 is TGTGCCATCAGTCAAACGGATTATGGCTACACCTTC.

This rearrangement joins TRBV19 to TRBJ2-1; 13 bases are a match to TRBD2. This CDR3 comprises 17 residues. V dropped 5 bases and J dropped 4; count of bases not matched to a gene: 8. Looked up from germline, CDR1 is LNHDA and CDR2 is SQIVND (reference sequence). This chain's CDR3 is CASSGTSGITSYNEQFF. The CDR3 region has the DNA TGTGCCAGTAGTGGGACTAGCGGGATAACTTCATACAATGAGCAGTTCTTC.

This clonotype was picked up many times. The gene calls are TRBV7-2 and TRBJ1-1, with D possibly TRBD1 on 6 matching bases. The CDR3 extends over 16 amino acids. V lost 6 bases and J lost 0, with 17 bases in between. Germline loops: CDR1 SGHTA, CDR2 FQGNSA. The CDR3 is CASRPGQLGMNTEAFF. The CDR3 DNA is TGTGCCAGCAGACCAGGACAGTTGGGGATGAACACTGAAGCTTTCTTT.

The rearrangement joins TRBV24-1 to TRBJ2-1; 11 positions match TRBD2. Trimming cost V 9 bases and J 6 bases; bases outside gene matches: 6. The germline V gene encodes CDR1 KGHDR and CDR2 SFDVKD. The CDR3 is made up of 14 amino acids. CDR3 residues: CATETSGDINEQFF. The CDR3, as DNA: TGTGCCACCGAGACTAGCGGGGATATCAATGAGCAGTTCTTC.

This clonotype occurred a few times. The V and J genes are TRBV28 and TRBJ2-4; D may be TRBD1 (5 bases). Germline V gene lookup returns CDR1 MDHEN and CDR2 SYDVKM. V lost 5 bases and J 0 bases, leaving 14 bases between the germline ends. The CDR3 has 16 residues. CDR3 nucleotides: TGTGCCAGCAGTCCCAGGGTTCTCCTAGCCAAAAACATTCAGTACTTC. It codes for CASSPRVLLAKNIQYF.

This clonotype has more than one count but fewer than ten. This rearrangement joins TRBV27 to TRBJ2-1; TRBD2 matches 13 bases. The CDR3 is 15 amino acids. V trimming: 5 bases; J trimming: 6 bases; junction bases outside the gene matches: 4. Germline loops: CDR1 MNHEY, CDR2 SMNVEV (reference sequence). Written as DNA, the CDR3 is TGTGCCAGCAGTCAGACTAGCGGGAGGACCAATGAGCAGTTCTTC. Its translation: CASSQTSGRTNEQFF.

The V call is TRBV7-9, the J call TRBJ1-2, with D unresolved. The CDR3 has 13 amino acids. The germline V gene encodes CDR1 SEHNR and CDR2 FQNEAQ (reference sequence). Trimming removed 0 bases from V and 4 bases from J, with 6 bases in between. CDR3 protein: CASSLAGPYGYTF. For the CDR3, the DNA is TGTGCCAGCAGCTTAGCGGGCCCCTATGGCTACACCTTC.

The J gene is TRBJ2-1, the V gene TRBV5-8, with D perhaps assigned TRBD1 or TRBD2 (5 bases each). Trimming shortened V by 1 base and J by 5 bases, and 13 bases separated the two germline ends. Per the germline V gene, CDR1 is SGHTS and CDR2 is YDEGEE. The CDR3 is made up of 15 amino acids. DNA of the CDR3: TGTGCCAGCAGCTTGTATGCCGGGACCCACAATGAGCAGTTCTTC. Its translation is CASSLYAGTHNEQFF. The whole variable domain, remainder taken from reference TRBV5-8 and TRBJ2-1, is EAGVTQSPTHLIKTRGQQATLRCSPISGHTSVYWYQQALGLGLQFLLWYDEGEERNRGNFPPRFSGRQFPNYSSELNVNALELEDSALYLCASSLYAGTHNEQFFGPGTRLTVL.

The CDR3 DNA is TGTGCCAGCAGCCAAGATAGGGGTCAGCCCCAGCATTTT. It yields the protein CASSQDRGQPQHF. J is TRBJ1-5 and V is TRBV14, with a tentative D call TRBD1 (5 bases). Germline V gene sequence: CDR1 SGHDN, CDR2 FVKESK. With 0 bases removed from V and 6 bases from J, the gap between germline ends came to 6 bases. This CDR3 comprises 13 residues.

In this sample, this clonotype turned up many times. DNA of the CDR3: TGCAGCGTTGTGGCGGCCGTGGGAAAAGAGACCCAGTACTTC. This encodes CSVVAAVGKETQYF. J is TRBJ2-5 and V is TRBV29-1; D not resolved. This CDR3 contains 14 residues. In germline, CDR1 is SQVTM, CDR2 ANQGSEA. V lost 4 bases, J lost 3 bases, and 15 bases lay in between.

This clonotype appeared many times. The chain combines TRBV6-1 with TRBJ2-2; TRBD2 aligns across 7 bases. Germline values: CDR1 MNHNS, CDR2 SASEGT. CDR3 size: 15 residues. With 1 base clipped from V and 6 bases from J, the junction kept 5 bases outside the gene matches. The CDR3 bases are TGTGCCAGCAGTGAAGGCGGGAGTGAGGCCGGGGAGCTGTTTTTT. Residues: CASSEGGSEAGELFF.

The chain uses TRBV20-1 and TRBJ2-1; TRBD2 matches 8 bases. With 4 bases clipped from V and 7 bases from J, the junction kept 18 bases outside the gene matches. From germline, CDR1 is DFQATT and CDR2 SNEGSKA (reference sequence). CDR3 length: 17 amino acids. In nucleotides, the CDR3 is TGCAGTGCTACCCCCTTCGCTGTGAGCGGGAGTAAAAATGAGCAGTTCTTC. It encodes CSATPFAVSGSKNEQFF.

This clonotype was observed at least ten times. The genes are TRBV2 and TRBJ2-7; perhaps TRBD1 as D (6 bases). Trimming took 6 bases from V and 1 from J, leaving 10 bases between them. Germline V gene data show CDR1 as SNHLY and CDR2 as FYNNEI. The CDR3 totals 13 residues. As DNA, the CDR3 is TGTGCCAGCAGGGGACAACGGTCCTACGAGCAGTACTTC. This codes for CASRGQRSYEQYF. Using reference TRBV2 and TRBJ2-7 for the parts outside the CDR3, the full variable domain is EPEVTQTPSHQVTQMGQEVILRCVPISNHLYFYWYRQILGQKVEFLVSFYNNEISEKSEIFDDQFSVERPDGSNFTLKIRSTKLEDSAMYFCASRGQRSYEQYFGPGTRLTVT.